What follows are 19 T cell receptor beta chains derived from one specimen sequenced in a study of OX40 agonist ivuxolimab in advanced cancers. Measured with immunoSEQ multiplex PCR; TCRdb has only the in-frame clones, and not every one. The data show around 58,000 clones, with about 89% seen just once and 5.2% held by the top ten. The sequencing here drew on CD4+ or CD8+ T cells sorted from blood, taken in a trial of the OX40 agonist ivuxolimab. The source of these receptors is an adult with an advanced solid tumor such as melanoma, head and neck, liver or kidney cancer.

This chain links TRBV19 with TRBJ2-2, with D perhaps TRBD1 (5 bases). The V end was cut by 2 bases, the J end by 3 bases, with 7 bases between. The CDR3 contains 14 residues. Germline CDR1 reads LNHDA; CDR2 reads SQIVND (reference sequence). CDR3: CASSISRDTGELFF. CDR3 coding DNA: TGTGCCAGTAGTATAAGCAGGGACACCGGGGAGCTGTTTTTT.

The chain couples TRBV28 to TRBJ2-3; TRBD2 is a possible D gene (5 bases). The CDR3 has 14 amino acids. Germline lookup yields CDR1 MDHEN and CDR2 SYDVKM. V was clipped by 2 bases and J by 4 bases, with 10 bases between them. In DNA, the CDR3 is TGTGCCAGCAGTTTAGGTCTAGCTCCAGATACGCAGTATTTT. This translates into CASSLGLAPDTQYF.

This chain joins TRBV5-4 and TRBJ2-1; 9 bases are a match to TRBD2. Germline CDR1 and CDR2: SGHNT and YYREEE (reference sequence). Unmatched junction bases numbered 4, after V lost 0 bases and J lost 6 bases. This CDR3 is built from 15 residues. The CDR3 protein is CASSLGGRAANEQFF. CDR3 DNA: TGTGCCAGCAGCTTGGGCGGGAGGGCCGCCAATGAGCAGTTCTTC.

This clone has more than one count but fewer than ten. This chain connects TRBV28 to TRBJ2-6; TRBD1 matches at 10 bases. The ends lost 8 bases at V and 0 bases at J; junction bases unmatched: 13. The CDR3 loop spans 19 amino acids. The germline V gene has CDR1 MDHEN and CDR2 SYDVKM. The CDR3 loop is CASHSTGGFVLSGANVLTF. CDR3 coding DNA: TGTGCCAGCCATTCGACAGGGGGCTTCGTACTCTCTGGGGCCAACGTCCTGACTTTC. Full variable domain (remainder filled in from reference TRBV28 and TRBJ2-6): DVKVTQSSRYLVKRTGEKVFLECVQDMDHENMFWYRQDPGLGLRLIYFSYDVKMKEKGDIPEGYSVSREKKERFSLILESASTNQTSMYLCASHSTGGFVLSGANVLTFGAGSRLTVL.

The chain has TRBV27 and TRBJ2-5; 8 bases line up with TRBD1. The CDR3 is made up of 15 amino acids. The germline gives CDR1 MNHEY, CDR2 SMNVEV (reference sequence). The V segment lost 6 bases and the J segment 5 bases; nucleotides outside the gene matches: 11. Here the CDR3 reads CASSGQGGSWETQYF. In nucleotides, the CDR3 is TGTGCCAGCAGCGGACAGGGAGGATCTTGGGAGACCCAGTACTTC.

This clone was seen only once. This chain connects TRBV18 to TRBJ1-1, with D tentatively TRBD1 (5 bases). This CDR3 is built from 14 residues. V lost 1 base and J lost 5, with 11 bases in between. The germline V gene has CDR1 KGHSH and CDR2 LQKENI. The CDR3 here is CASSPLGGGTEAFF. The DNA for the CDR3 is TGTGCCAGCTCACCACTGGGTGGGGGAACTGAAGCTTTCTTT.

V usage is TRBV18 and J usage is TRBJ1-1; D is uncertain. The germline V gene has CDR1 KGHSH and CDR2 LQKENI. The CDR3 is made up of 13 amino acids. V lost 1 base, J lost 2 bases, and 5 bases lay in between. CDR3 region: CASSPRRNTEAFF. CDR3 sequence (DNA): TGTGCCAGCTCACCACGAAGAAACACTGAAGCTTTCTTT.

J is TRBJ2-2 and V is TRBV12-5, with unresolved D. The V end was cut by 7 bases, the J end by 0 bases, with 9 bases between. This CDR3 comprises 14 residues. The V gene's germline CDR1 is LGHNT and CDR2 FRNRAP. The CDR3 reads CASARQANTGELFF. The CDR3 DNA reads TGTGCTAGTGCAAGACAAGCGAACACCGGGGAGCTGTTTTTT.

This sequence joins TRBV28 and TRBJ2-3, with a possible D match to TRBD2 (6 bases). This CDR3 contains 14 residues. CDR1 is MDHEN and CDR2 is SYDVKM in the germline V gene. V dropped 8 bases and J dropped 1 base, with 13 bases sitting between them. The CDR3 protein is CASGSSDGTDTQYF. In nucleotides, the CDR3 is TGTGCCAGCGGGTCTAGCGACGGCACAGATACGCAGTATTTT.

A remark on this clone: The junction departs from the called germline gene at one end, perhaps through a read error. This chain uses TRBV7-7 with TRBJ2-7, with D maybe TRBD2 (6 bases). Germline V CDR1 and CDR2: SSHAT, FNYEAQ (reference sequence). The CDR3 length is 15 residues. This CDR3 is CASSLGAGPSYEQYF. The CDR3 bases are TGTGCTAGCAGCTTAGGAGCGGGTCCCTCCTACGAGCAGTACTTC. Together with reference TRBV7-7 and TRBJ2-7, the CDR3 gives the full variable domain: GAGVSQSPRYKVTKRGQDVTLRCDPISSHATLYWYQQALGQGPEFLTYFNYEAQPDKSGLPSDRFSAERPEGSISTLTIQRTEQRDSAMYRCASSLGAGPSYEQYFGPGTRLTVT.

This chain links TRBV5-5 with TRBJ2-4, with TRBD2 identical over 7 bases. This CDR3 is built from 15 residues. Germline V gene data show CDR1 as SGHKS and CDR2 as YYEKEE (reference sequence). V was pared by 4 bases and J by 6 bases, with 10 bases of the junction left unmatched. CDR3: CASSREGSARNIQYF. The CDR3 coding sequence is TGTGCCAGCAGCAGGGAGGGATCCGCGAGAAACATTCAGTACTTC.

This rearrangement joins TRBV5-4 to TRBJ1-1, with D unresolved. The V gene's germline CDR1 is SGHNT and CDR2 YYREEE (reference sequence). V was shortened by 2 bases and J by 4 bases, with 9 bases between the two germline ends. The CDR3 extends over 13 amino acids. CDR3 residues: CASSFGRSTEAFF. DNA of the CDR3: TGTGCCAGCAGCTTCGGCAGGTCCACTGAAGCTTTCTTT.

V and J are TRBV7-2 and TRBJ1-2, with D perhaps TRBD1 (5 bases). CDR1 is SGHTA, CDR2 FQGNSA, per germline. The CDR3 is 13 residues long. With 5 bases removed from V and 4 bases from J, the gap between germline ends came to 11 bases. CDR3 in amino acids: CASSPGPTYGYTF. DNA of the CDR3: TGTGCCAGCAGCCCGGGACCGACCTATGGCTACACCTTC.

This chain uses TRBV25-1 with TRBJ1-4, with D perhaps matching TRBD1 (6 bases). CDR3 length equals 16 residues. Trimming shortened V by 6 bases and J by 8 bases, and 22 bases separated the two germline ends. Germline V gene sequence: CDR1 MGHDK, CDR2 SYGVNS. Written as DNA, the CDR3 is TGTGCCAGCAGCCCAGGGGACTTTCAAGGTCAGGAAAAACTGTTTTTT. It specifies CASSPGDFQGQEKLFF.

V is TRBV4-3 and J is TRBJ2-3, with TRBD2 identical over 11 bases. Germline-derived CDR1 and CDR2 are LGHNA and YSLEER. The CDR3 runs to 14 residues. The J segment lost 4 bases and the V segment lost 8 bases, leaving 5 bases of the junction unmatched. The CDR3 DNA follows: TGCGCCAGCTCCCTAGCGGGGGGACCAGATACGCAGTATTTT. It specifies CASSLAGGPDTQYF.

The V and J genes are TRBV6-1 and TRBJ2-7; 11 positions agree with TRBD2. After removal of 3 bases from V and 2 bases from J, the junction contained 6 bases not matched to a gene. CDR3 length: 16 residues. Germline CDR1 and CDR2: MNHNS and SASEGT. As DNA, the CDR3 is TGTGCCAGCAGTGACCTATCTAGCGGGAGGCCCTACGAGCAGTACTTC. Its protein is CASSDLSSGRPYEQYF.

This chain joins TRBV6-5 and TRBJ2-7; a possible D gene is TRBD1 (5 bases). Germline V CDR1 and CDR2: MNHEY, SVGAGI. Trimming cost V 5 bases and J 5 bases, with 19 bases left between them. This CDR3 contains 15 residues. The CDR3 loop is CASSPRGAVFNEQYF. The CDR3 DNA follows: TGTGCCAGCAGTCCCCGTGGGGCCGTGTTTAACGAGCAGTACTTC.

This sequence joins TRBV19 and TRBJ1-1; the D gene is possibly TRBD1 (6 bases). V was trimmed by 2 bases and J by 0 bases, leaving 16 bases between them. Germline-derived CDR1 and CDR2 are LNHDA and SQIVND (reference sequence). The CDR3 has 17 residues. CDR3 region: CASSIRAGEVMNTEAFF. The CDR3 region has the DNA TGTGCCAGTAGTATACGGGCAGGGGAGGTCATGAACACTGAAGCTTTCTTT.

In its sample, this clone was seen once. The CDR3 nucleotides read TGTGCTAGCTCTTCCGGGACTAGCGGCACAGATACGCAGTATTTT. It is translated as CASSSGTSGTDTQYF. The rearrangement links TRBV12-5 to TRBJ2-3; 10 nucleotides align to TRBD2. CDR3 length: 15 amino acids. The J segment lost 1 base and the V segment lost 9 bases, leaving 7 bases of the junction unmatched. Germline CDR1 reads LGHNT; CDR2 reads FRNRAP.